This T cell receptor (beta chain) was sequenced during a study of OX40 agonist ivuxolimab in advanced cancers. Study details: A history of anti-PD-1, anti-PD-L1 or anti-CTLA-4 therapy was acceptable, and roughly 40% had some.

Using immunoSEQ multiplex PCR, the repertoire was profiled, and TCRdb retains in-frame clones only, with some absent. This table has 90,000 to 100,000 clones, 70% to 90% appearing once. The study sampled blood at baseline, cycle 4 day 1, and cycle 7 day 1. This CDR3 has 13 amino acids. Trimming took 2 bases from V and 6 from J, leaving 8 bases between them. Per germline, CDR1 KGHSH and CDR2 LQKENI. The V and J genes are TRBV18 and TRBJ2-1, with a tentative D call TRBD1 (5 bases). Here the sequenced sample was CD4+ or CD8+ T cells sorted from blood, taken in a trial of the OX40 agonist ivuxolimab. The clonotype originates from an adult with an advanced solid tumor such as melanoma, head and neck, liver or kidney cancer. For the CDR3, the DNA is TGTGCCAGCTCACCAGAAACAGGCAATGAGCAGTTCTTC. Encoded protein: CASSPETGNEQFF.